This T cell receptor beta chain is from a study of beta chain features in type 1 diabetes. CDR3 size: 19 residues. The junction had 16 bases not matched to a gene; V was cut back by 4 bases and J by 6 bases. The study reverse transcribed the entire isolated RNA, so it sequenced expressed TCRB transcripts. The repertoire was sequenced with immunoSEQ multiplex PCR; TCRdb's copy has only in-frame clones and lacks some. Found here are approximately 100,000 clones, 40% of them singletons; the top ten hold about 0.07%. Sequencing used stem cell memory CD4+ T cells from blood. The TCR originated in a woman aged 18-29 years in good health. This sequence joins TRBV23-1 and TRBJ2-2, with 11 bases identical to TRBD1. TRBV23-1 is an ORF; its function is uncertain. Written as DNA, the CDR3 is TGCGCCAGCAGTCTTGGACAGGGGGCTAGCGGCGATAAGCCCGGGGAGCTGTTTTTT. Translation gives CASSLGQGASGDKPGELFF.